The next 17 T cell receptor beta chains were all read from a single sample in a study of early T cells in non-severe SARS-CoV-2 infection. A single record per CDR3 protein comes from TCRdb applying MiXCR to the 5' RACE reads. This table holds about 64,000 distinct CDR3 sequences, 10% to 15% found once. Here the sequenced sample was whole blood, taken at baseline. These receptors all come from an adult who was a healthcare worker with PCR-confirmed SARS-CoV-2 infection or an uninfected control (not recorded which).

The J gene is TRBJ2-3, the V gene TRBV28; 9 nucleotides line up with TRBD2. This CDR3 has 15 amino acids. Germline V gives CDR1 MDHEN, CDR2 SYDVKM. The trim removed 4 bases at V and 5 bases at J, leaving 7 bases unmatched. CDR3 in amino acids: CASSSGGRAGDTQYF. CDR3 bases: TGTGCCAGCAGTTCAGGCGGGAGGGCGGGAGATACGCAGTATTTT.

The rearrangement uses TRBV10-3 and TRBJ2-7, with 7 positions matching TRBD2. The V segment lost 6 bases and the J segment 0 bases; nucleotides outside the gene matches: 5. The CDR3 has 14 amino acids. The germline CDR1 and CDR2 sequences are ENHRY and SYGVKD. CDR3 in DNA: TGTGCCATCAGGGTTAGCGGGTCCTCCTACGAGCAGTACTTC. Its translation is CAIRVSGSSYEQYF.

V gene TRBV5-1 combines with J gene TRBJ2-2; perhaps D is TRBD1 or TRBD2 (5 bases each). CDR3 length: 17 residues. In germline, CDR1 is SGHRS, CDR2 YFSETQ. V lost 0 bases and J lost 7, with 19 bases in between. The CDR3 loop reads CASSLVSGTRADGELFF. DNA of the CDR3: TGCGCCAGCAGCTTGGTATCCGGGACCCGCGCCGACGGGGAGCTGTTTTTT.

This clonotype appeared a few times. This chain connects TRBV7-9 to TRBJ2-3; 11 nucleotides line up with TRBD2. The CDR3 consists of 17 residues. The ends lost 3 bases at V and 0 bases at J; junction bases unmatched: 5. CDR1 and CDR2 (germline): SEHNR, FQNEAQ (reference sequence). The CDR3 DNA reads TGTGCCAGCAGCTTTCCGACTAGCGGGGAAAGCACAGATACGCAGTATTTT. This encodes CASSFPTSGESTDTQYF.

The sample holds many counts of this clonotype. The chain combines TRBV20-1 with TRBJ2-1, with a possible D match to TRBD2 (6 bases). CDR3 size: 15 residues. Germline V gene sequence: CDR1 DFQATT, CDR2 SNEGSKA (reference sequence). V lost 0 bases and J 7 bases, leaving 16 bases between the germline ends. Written as DNA, the CDR3 is TGCAGTGCTAGAGATCGAGGGAGGTCCAGGAATGAGCAGTTCTTC. Translation gives CSARDRGRSRNEQFF.

This rearrangement joins TRBV9 to TRBJ1-1; TRBD1 might be the D (6 bases). Deletions cut 0 bases from V and 0 bases from J, with 12 bases between. The germline V gene has CDR1 SGDLS and CDR2 YYNGEE. The CDR3 contains 16 residues. The CDR3 is CASSVGGQSMNTEAFF. The DNA for the CDR3 is TGTGCCAGCAGCGTAGGAGGACAGAGCATGAACACTGAAGCTTTCTTT. Looking up the rest from reference TRBV9 and TRBJ1-1 gives the full variable domain: DSGVTQTPKHLITATGQRVTLRCSPRSGDLSVYWYQQSLDQGLQFLIQYYNGEERAKGNILERFSAQQFPDLHSELNLSSLELGDSALYFCASSVGGQSMNTEAFFGQGTRLTVV.

This chain uses TRBV27 with TRBJ1-3; 7 positions match TRBD1. The germline V gene encodes CDR1 MNHEY and CDR2 SMNVEV (reference sequence). V trimming: 6 bases; J trimming: 2 bases; junction bases outside the gene matches: 13. This CDR3 has 17 amino acids. CDR3: CASSPISTGVTGNTIYF. The CDR3 region has the DNA TGTGCCAGCAGCCCAATAAGTACAGGGGTTACTGGAAACACCATATATTTT.

The sample holds a few counts of this clonotype. The rearrangement uses TRBV10-2 and TRBJ1-2, with unresolved D. The CDR3 runs 13 residues. Trimming pared 2 bases from V and 7 bases from J, leaving 11 bases between. Per the germline V gene, CDR1 is WSHSY and CDR2 is SAAADI. In nucleotides, the CDR3 is TGCGCCAGCAGTGAGGTTGAGGTGCGTGGCTACACCTTC. Protein sequence: CASSEVEVRGYTF.

This clonotype has ten or more counts. As DNA, the CDR3 is TGTGCCAGCAGTGAAGTCAGCGGGAGGGTGTTCTTC. This gives the protein CASSEVSGRVFF. The chain combines TRBV6-1 with TRBJ2-1; 10 bases fit TRBD2. Germline V gene lookup returns CDR1 MNHNS and CDR2 SASEGT. The CDR3 length is 12 residues. The V and J ends lost 1 base and 15 bases, in that order; junction bases with no gene match: 3.

The rearrangement links TRBV11-2 to TRBJ2-3, with 7 bases identical to TRBD1. This CDR3 has 17 amino acids. After removal of 5 bases from V and 9 bases from J, the junction contained 20 bases not matched to a gene. The germline gives CDR1 SGHAT, CDR2 FQNNGV. Here the CDR3 DNA reads TGTGCCAGCAGCGTAGTATCCCTAACAGGGGCCTCCCGGACGCAGTATTTT. Amino acid sequence: CASSVVSLTGASRTQYF.

Ten or more counts support this clonotype. The V call is TRBV7-8, the J call TRBJ1-2; D not resolved. The germline V and J ends were trimmed by 2 bases and 1 base, with 17 bases remaining between them. In germline, CDR1 is SGHVS, CDR2 FQNEAQ. This CDR3 region has 17 residues. CDR3 sequence (DNA): TGTGCCAGCAGCTTAAGGATCGGGTCCTATCTTAACTATGGCTACACCTTC. Translating it yields CASSLRIGSYLNYGYTF.

The table lists this clonotype with a few counts. V and J are TRBV6-2 or TRBV6-3 and TRBJ2-1, with 8 bases that match TRBD1. Germline V gene sequence: CDR1 MNHEY, CDR2 SVGEGT. The CDR3 has 15 amino acids. J gave up 3 bases and V 6 bases, and 7 bases lay outside the gene matches. CDR3 DNA sequence: TGTGCCAGCAGCCCGGGACAGGCGATCTACAATGAGCAGTTCTTC. Translating gives CASSPGQAIYNEQFF.

This chain joins TRBV4-3 and TRBJ2-1, with D unclear. V lost 2 bases and J 6 bases, leaving 11 bases between the germline ends. Germline CDR1 is LGHNA and CDR2 is YSLEER. This CDR3 has 14 amino acids. The chain's CDR3 is CASSQSHSGNEQFF. DNA for the CDR3: TGCGCCAGCAGCCAATCGCATAGTGGCAATGAGCAGTTCTTC.

CDR3 region: CASSTNWDTQYF. Here the CDR3 DNA reads TGCGCCAGCAGTACGAACTGGGATACGCAGTATTTT. This sequence joins TRBV10-1 and TRBJ2-3; D is unresolved. V was cut by 5 bases and J by 6 bases, with 9 bases left in between. Germline V gene data show CDR1 as WNHNN and CDR2 as SYGVQD (reference sequence). The CDR3 runs to 12 residues.

This rearrangement joins TRBV5-6 to TRBJ2-3; D might be TRBD1 (6 bases). The germline V gene has CDR1 SGHDT and CDR2 YYEEEE. This CDR3 has 16 amino acids. The ends were cut back, 0 bases at V and 1 base at J, with 12 bases in the middle. CDR3 region: CASSLGTGLGTDTQYF. CDR3 DNA: TGTGCCAGCAGCTTGGGCACAGGGCTCGGCACAGATACGCAGTATTTT. Drawing the rest from reference TRBV5-6 and TRBJ2-3, the complete variable domain is DAGVTQSPTHLIKTRGQQVTLRCSPKSGHDTVSWYQQALGQGPQFIFQYYEEEERQRGNFPDRFSGHQFPNYSSELNVNALLLGDSALYLCASSLGTGLGTDTQYFGPGTRLTVL.

This clonotype was picked up a small number of times. V and J are TRBV5-1 and TRBJ2-5, with TRBD2 matching over 8 bases. From germline, CDR1 is SGHRS and CDR2 YFSETQ. After removal of 10 bases from V and 4 bases from J, the junction contained 9 bases not matched to a gene. This CDR3 contains 13 residues. DNA of the CDR3: TGCGCCTCCCGTCGAACTAGCGGAGAGACCCAGTACTTC. This codes for CASRRTSGETQYF.

This clonotype has just a few counts. The rearrangement links TRBV6-6 to TRBJ2-7, with 14 bases fitting TRBD2. Germline trimming cut 5 bases from V and 2 bases from J; bases unmatched to any gene: 2. This CDR3 is built from 15 residues. The germline gives CDR1 MNHNY, CDR2 SVGAGI (reference sequence). The DNA of the CDR3 is TGTGCCAGCAGTGAGGGACTAGCGGGAGCCTACGAGCAGTACTTC. Translated: CASSEGLAGAYEQYF.